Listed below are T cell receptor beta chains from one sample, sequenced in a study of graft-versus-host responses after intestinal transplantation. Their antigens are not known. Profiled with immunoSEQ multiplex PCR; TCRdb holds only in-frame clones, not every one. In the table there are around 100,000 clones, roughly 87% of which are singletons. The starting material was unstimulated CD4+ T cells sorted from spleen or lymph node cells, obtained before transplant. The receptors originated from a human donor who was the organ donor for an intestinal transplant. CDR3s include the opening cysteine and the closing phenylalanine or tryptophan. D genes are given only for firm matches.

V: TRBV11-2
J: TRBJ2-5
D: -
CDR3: CASSPTGAGQGGTQYF
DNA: TGTGCCAGCAGCCCAACCGGGGCAGGCCAAGGGGGAACCCAGTACTTC

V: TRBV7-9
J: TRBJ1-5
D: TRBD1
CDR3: CASRDRDNHQPQHF
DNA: TGTGCCTCTCGGGACAGGGACAATCATCAGCCCCAGCATTTT

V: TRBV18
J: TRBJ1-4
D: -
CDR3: CASSPRATNEKLFF
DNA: TGTGCCAGCTCACCCCGGGCGACTAATGAAAAACTGTTTTTT

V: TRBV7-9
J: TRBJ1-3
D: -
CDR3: CASSPLQDGASSGNTIYF
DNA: TGTGCCAGCAGCCCCCTTCAGGATGGGGCTAGCTCTGGAAACACCATATATTTT

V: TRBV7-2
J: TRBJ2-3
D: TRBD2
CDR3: CASSLDSGGTNTQYF
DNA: TGTGCCAGCAGCCTCGACTCCGGGGGGACGAATACGCAGTATTTT

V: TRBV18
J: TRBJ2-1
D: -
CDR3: CASSPRVLGKVPYNEQFF
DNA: TGTGCCAGCTCACCAAGGGTTCTAGGAAAGGTCCCCTACAATGAGCAGTTCTTC

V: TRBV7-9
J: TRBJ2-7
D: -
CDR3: CASSPPREAYEQYF
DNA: TGTGCCAGCAGCCCCCCCCGGGAAGCCTACGAGCAGTACTTC

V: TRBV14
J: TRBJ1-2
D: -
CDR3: CASSHVDEVTGYTF
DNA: TGTGCCAGCAGCCACGTAGACGAGGTCACCGGCTACACCTTC

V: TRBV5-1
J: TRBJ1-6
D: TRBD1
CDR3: CASSLETGVSPLHF
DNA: TGCGCCAGCAGCTTGGAGACAGGGGTTTCACCCCTCCACTTT

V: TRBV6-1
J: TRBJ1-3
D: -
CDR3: CASSKAALGNTIYF
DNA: TGTGCCAGCTCAAAGGCAGCCCTTGGAAACACCATATATTTT

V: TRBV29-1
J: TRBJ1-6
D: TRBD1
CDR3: CSAGTGGNSPLHF
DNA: TGCAGCGCCGGGACAGGGGGAAATTCACCCCTCCACTTT

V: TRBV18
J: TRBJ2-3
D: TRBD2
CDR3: CASSVLAEPPTQYF
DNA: TGTGCCAGCTCAGTGCTAGCGGAGCCACCTACGCAGTATTTT

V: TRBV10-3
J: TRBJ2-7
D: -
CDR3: CAISDSGVSYEQYF
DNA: TGTGCCATCAGTGATTCAGGGGTCTCCTACGAGCAGTACTTC

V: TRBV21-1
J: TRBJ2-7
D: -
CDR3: CASSKMAGQVYTYEQYF
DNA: TGTGCCAGCAGCAAAATGGCAGGGCAGGTGTACACCTACGAGCAGTACTTC

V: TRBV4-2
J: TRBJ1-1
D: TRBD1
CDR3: CASSLYRGMTMNTEAFF
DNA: TGTGCCAGCAGCCTGTACAGGGGGATGACCATGAACACTGAAGCTTTCTTT

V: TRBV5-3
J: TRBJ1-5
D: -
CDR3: CARSFKGGSQPQHF
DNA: TGTGCCAGAAGCTTTAAAGGGGGGTCTCAGCCCCAGCATTTT

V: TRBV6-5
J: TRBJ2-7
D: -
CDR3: CASSSPRSRGTYEQYF
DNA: TGTGCCAGCAGTTCCCCCCGGTCGAGGGGTACCTACGAGCAGTACTTC

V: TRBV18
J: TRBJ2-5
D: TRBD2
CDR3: CASSPDIWRTREETQYF
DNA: TGTGCCAGCTCACCAGATATCTGGAGGACTAGAGAAGAGACCCAGTACTTC

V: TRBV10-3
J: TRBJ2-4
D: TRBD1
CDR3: CAISGGQDLAKNIQYF
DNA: TGTGCCATCAGTGGGGGACAGGACCTAGCCAAAAACATTCAGTACTTC